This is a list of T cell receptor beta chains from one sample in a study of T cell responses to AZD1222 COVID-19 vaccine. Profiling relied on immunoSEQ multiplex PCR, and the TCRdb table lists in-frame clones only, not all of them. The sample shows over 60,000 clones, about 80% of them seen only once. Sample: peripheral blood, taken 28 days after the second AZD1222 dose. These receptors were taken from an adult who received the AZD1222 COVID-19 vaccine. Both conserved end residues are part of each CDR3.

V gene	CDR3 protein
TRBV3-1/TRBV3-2	CASSLRRGQPQHF
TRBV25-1	CASSEGLTGELFF
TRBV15	CATSRDLAVTGELFF
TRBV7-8	CASSPSNLRNTGELFF
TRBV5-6	CASSLAAGNYGYTF
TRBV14	CASSRVLGTNNEQFF
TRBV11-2	CASSLAGGLAGSRQYF
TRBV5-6	CASSLTSYEQYF
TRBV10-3	CAISEDRAGEKLFF
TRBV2	CASSPSTYSNQPQHF
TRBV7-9	CASSSRQPQHF
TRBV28	CASGDFNTGELFF
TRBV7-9	CASSLVILDTDTQYF
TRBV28	CASRGRSRSPLHF
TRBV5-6	CASSLAVNTEAFF
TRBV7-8	CASSAYRDGYNSPLHF
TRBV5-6	CASSSAYSGSYNSPLHF
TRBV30	CAWSQGGNYGYTF
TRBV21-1	CASSTKTGTGGEKLFF
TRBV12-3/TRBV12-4	CASSTGAGSPLHF
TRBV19	CASSEPGQRNQPQHF
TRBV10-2	CASWTVALFVNPYEQYF
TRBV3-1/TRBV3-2	CASSQYRDSYGYTF
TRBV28	CASSFSGVVSYEQYF
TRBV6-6	CASTKGATNEKLFF
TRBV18	CASSPRRVSGDEQFF
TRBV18	CASSPQQETQYF
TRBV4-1	CASSQDVWQGAIGGKTQYF
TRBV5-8	CASSLALAMNTEAFF
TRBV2	CASSDFRHSEAFF
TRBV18	CASSPSIDGNTEAFF
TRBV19	CASRPSFGAEQYF
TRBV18	CASSRLDRATNEKLFF
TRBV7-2	CASNLQGVGEAFF
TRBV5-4	CASSSDRAGNQPQHF
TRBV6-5	CASSYLSGPNTEAFF
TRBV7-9	CASSLGGQGRQPQHF
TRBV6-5	CASFDPPTGRAFF
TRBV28	CASSLLQGEGALFNQPQHF
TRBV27	CAPRQGSYEQYF
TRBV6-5	CASSYSRRTDTQYF
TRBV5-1	CASSYQTGDRYGYTF
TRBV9	CASSPLVGEKNTGELFF
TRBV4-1	CASSKDRGGNQPQHF
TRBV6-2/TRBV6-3	CASSSRTGAYNSPLHF
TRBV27	CASSPRDSKNIQYF
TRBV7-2	CASSFGRNTIYF